These T cell receptor beta chains were read from a single sample in a study of T cells in Graves' hyperthyroidism and ophthalmopathy. TCRdb called the multiplex PCR reads again in MiXCR, with one record for every CDR3 protein. Found here are 750,000 to 950,000 distinct CDR3 sequences, 38% of them singletons; the top ten hold 8% to 9%. Sequencing input: blood. These receptors were obtained from a man between 18 and 29 years old with Graves' hyperthyroidism. The conserved cysteine and the conserved F or W are not part of the CDR3 here. Each record gives: D gene, V gene, CDR3 protein. The D gene is left open where the match is weak.

D gene: .
V gene: TRBV20-1
CDR3 protein: SARGLTSGNTIY

D gene: TRBD1
V gene: TRBV7-2
CDR3 protein: ASSPRTGDNQPQH

D gene: .
V gene: TRBV5-6
CDR3 protein: ASSLGGGKVNEQY

D gene: .
V gene: TRBV15
CDR3 protein: ATSRDLKGVTGELF

D gene: TRBD2
V gene: TRBV6-6
CDR3 protein: ASSPRLAARNEQY

D gene: .
V gene: TRBV20-1
CDR3 protein: SAKPRGPNTEAF

D gene: .
V gene: TRBV10-2
CDR3 protein: ASAQRGNNSPLH

D gene: .
V gene: TRBV25-1
CDR3 protein: ASSDKRLPYEQY

D gene: .
V gene: TRBV19
CDR3 protein: ASSTQGSWRYT

D gene: .
V gene: TRBV10-3
CDR3 protein: ASGNRLTYEQY

D gene: .
V gene: TRBV7-8
CDR3 protein: ASSSSVSSYEQY

D gene: .
V gene: TRBV7-2
CDR3 protein: ASSPRRLTEAF

D gene: .
V gene: TRBV20-1
CDR3 protein: SAPISHRAEKLF

D gene: .
V gene: TRBV2
CDR3 protein: ASSRKEQGELF

D gene: .
V gene: TRBV10-3
CDR3 protein: AISAGRGNQPQH

D gene: TRBD1
V gene: TRBV10-3
CDR3 protein: AISGTGWSPLH

D gene: .
V gene: TRBV7-2
CDR3 protein: ASGLGVGGDEETQY

D gene: .
V gene: TRBV19
CDR3 protein: ASSPPGPSYEQY

D gene: .
V gene: TRBV19
CDR3 protein: ASSIYTTANTGELF

D gene: TRBD1
V gene: TRBV6-5
CDR3 protein: ASTPTGQTGANVLT

D gene: TRBD1
V gene: TRBV20-1
CDR3 protein: SAIRTGAGNTIY

D gene: TRBD1
V gene: TRBV5-4
CDR3 protein: ASSPEGQGAQY

D gene: .
V gene: TRBV12-3/TRBV12-4
CDR3 protein: ASSTWSGYVGELF

D gene: TRBD1
V gene: TRBV2
CDR3 protein: ASSQTGVTGELF